A selection of T cell receptor beta chains follows, all from one sample in a study of blood T cell repertoires in COVID-19. Measured with immunoSEQ multiplex PCR; TCRdb has only the in-frame clones, and not every one. The table has about 220,000 clones, about four fifths seen once; the top ten hold about 3.2%. Sequencing was done on a sample of PBMCs or T cells enriched from blood (not recorded which). The receptors were sampled from a woman between 55 and 75 years old who had recovered from COVID-19. The CDR3 runs from the conserved cysteine through the conserved F or W. The D gene is left open where the match is weak. Some rows mark clone size as missing; the rest say once, few, many or name a class of expanded clone.

TRBJ2-7 TRBV4-2 TRBD1 once TGTGCCAGCAGCCACTACGGGACAGGGGCGTCCTACGAGCAGTACTTC CASSHYGTGASYEQYF
TRBJ1-2 TRBV6-6 - - TGTGCCAGCAGTTACTCGAACGGGAATGGTTACACCTTC CASSYSNGNGYTF
TRBJ1-2 TRBV6-5 - - TGTGCCAGCAGTTATGTTTCTAGCCTGGATGGCTACACCTTC CASSYVSSLDGYTF
TRBJ1-1 TRBV29-1 - few TGCAGCGTTAAGTCGAGCACTGAAGCTTTCTTT CSVKSSTEAFF
TRBJ1-2 TRBV9 - - TGTGCCAGCAGCGTACAGGGCAACTATGGCTACACCTTC CASSVQGNYGYTF
TRBJ1-6 TRBV12-3/TRBV12-4 TRBD1 - TGTGCCAGCAGGGGACAGGGCCGGTCACCCCTCCACTTT CASRGQGRSPLHF
TRBJ1-5 TRBV4-2 - - TGTGCCAGCAGCCAAGAAGCCGGGGGAAACTCCGGCAATCAGCCCCAGCATTTT CASSQEAGGNSGNQPQHF
TRBJ2-7 TRBV5-1 TRBD1 - TGCGCCATCCTTGGGAGGACAGGGGACTACGAGCAGTACTTC CAILGRTGDYEQYF
TRBJ2-1 TRBV18 - - TGTGCCAGCTCACCACGGGCCGGAGGGGAGAGAAAGTTCTTC CASSPRAGGERKFF
TRBJ2-1 TRBV27 TRBD1 - TGTGCCAGCAGTTTATCGGTACAGGGGGTGAATGAGCAGTTCTTC CASSLSVQGVNEQFF
TRBJ1-2 TRBV19 TRBD1 - TGTGCCAGTATGGAATCGACAGGGGTTGGCTATGGCTACACCTTC CASMESTGVGYGYTF
TRBJ2-1 TRBV7-9 TRBD2 - TGTGCCAGCAGCAGTCGGACTAGCAGCTACAATGAGCAGTTCTTC CASSSRTSSYNEQFF
TRBJ2-3 TRBV5-1 TRBD1 - TGCGCCAGCAGCGTGGGACAGCTTAGCACAGATACGCAGTATTTT CASSVGQLSTDTQYF
TRBJ1-6 TRBV18 TRBD1 - TGTGCCAGCTCATCAAGGGACAGGGGCAATGTTTCACCCCTCCACTTT CASSSRDRGNVSPLHF
TRBJ2-3 TRBV28 TRBD2 - TGTGCCAGCACACAGACTAGCGGGAGGCATACGCAGTATTTT CASTQTSGRHTQYF
TRBJ2-1 TRBV20-1 - - TGCAGTGCTAGTGATTTCCGGGGGGAGCAGTTCTTC CSASDFRGEQFF
TRBJ2-6 TRBV9 - - TGTGCCAGCAGTAGGGGAAACTCTGGGGCCAACGTCCTGACTTTC CASSRGNSGANVLTF
TRBJ2-5 TRBV10-3 - - TGTGCCATCAGTGAGTCGGGGGGACGAGGGGAGACCCAGTACTTC CAISESGGRGETQYF
TRBJ1-1 TRBV3-1/TRBV3-2 - - TGTGCCAGCAGCCAAGGGCAGGGTGACACTGAAGCTTTCTTT CASSQGQGDTEAFF
TRBJ2-7 TRBV5-6 - - TGTGCCAGCATCCCTAGGGGAGGACCTCTCTACGAGCAGTACTTC CASIPRGGPLYEQYF
TRBJ1-6 TRBV6-1 - - TGTGCCAGCAGTGAAATGGCGGGCCGACCAAATTCACCCCTCCACTTT CASSEMAGRPNSPLHF
TRBJ2-3 TRBV6-1 TRBD2 - TGTGCCAGCAGTGTAGGATTTACGGGAGGGGGTGGCACAGATACGCAGTATTTT CASSVGFTGGGGTDTQYF
TRBJ1-2 TRBV19 TRBD1 - TGTGCCAGTAGTATTGTAGGGGGCGGCTACACCTTC CASSIVGGGYTF
TRBJ1-4 TRBV19 - - TGTGCCAGTAGTATAGGAGGGGCGGGAGAAAAACTGTTTTTT CASSIGGAGEKLFF
TRBJ2-7 TRBV12-3/TRBV12-4 TRBD1 - TGTGCCAGCAGCTGGGGACAGGTCTACGAGCAGTACTTC CASSWGQVYEQYF
TRBJ2-1 TRBV7-2 - - TGTGCCAGCAGCCCAGGGCAGGGACAAGGAAGGGAGCAGTTCTTC CASSPGQGQGREQFF
TRBJ1-2 TRBV2 - - TGTGCCAGCAAAGGGGGTGGACCTTTACGTGGCTACACCTTC CASKGGGPLRGYTF
TRBJ2-1 TRBV7-6 - many TGTGCCAGCAGCGGAGGGAGCTCCTACAATGAGCAGTTCTTC CASSGGSSYNEQFF
TRBJ1-1 TRBV5-1 TRBD1 - TGCGCCAGCAGCTTGGGGGGACAGGGGGACACTGAAGCTTTCTTT CASSLGGQGDTEAFF
TRBJ2-7 TRBV21-1 - - TGTGCCAGCCAGAAGGTGAGGCAGCCTCTGAGCTCCTACGAGCAGTACTTC CASQKVRQPLSSYEQYF
TRBJ2-1 TRBV6-2/TRBV6-3 - few TGTGCCAGCAGTCGACTCGGCGGTAATGAGCAGTTCTTC CASSRLGGNEQFF
TRBJ1-2 TRBV6-1 TRBD1 - TGTGCCAGCAGTGCCGACAGGGGGATGACCAACTATGGCTACACCTTC CASSADRGMTNYGYTF
TRBJ2-1 TRBV5-1 TRBD2 - TGCGCCAGCAGACCCGGGGGGACCTACAATGAGCAGTTCTTC CASRPGGTYNEQFF
TRBJ1-1 TRBV27 - - TGTGCCAGCAGCTATAGCGCGGGGAACACTGAAGCTTTCTTT CASSYSAGNTEAFF
TRBJ1-2 TRBV7-2 TRBD1 few TGTGCCAGCAGCCAGACAGGGGGCTCGTGGGGCTACACCTTC CASSQTGGSWGYTF
TRBJ2-5 TRBV10-1 - - TGCGCCAGCAGTGCCTCAGGAGGGCTCCAAGAGACCCAGTACTTC CASSASGGLQETQYF
TRBJ2-4 TRBV2 - few TGTGCCAGCAGTGCCTTCCGGACAGCAGCCAAAAACATTCAGTACTTC CASSAFRTAAKNIQYF
TRBJ1-5 TRBV19 TRBD1 - TGTGCCAGTAAATCTGCACAGGGGGCAAGTCAGCCCCAGCATTTT CASKSAQGASQPQHF
TRBJ1-1 TRBV10-1 TRBD1 - TGCGCCAGCAGTGAGAGCCCCGGACAGGGGGTAGAAGCTTTCTTT CASSESPGQGVEAFF
TRBJ2-5 TRBV5-1 TRBD2 - TGCGCCAGCAGGTCGACTAGCGGGGTCGAGACCCAGTACTTC CASRSTSGVETQYF
TRBJ2-7 TRBV6-7 TRBD1 - TGTGCCAGCAGTTGCCTAACCGGGACAGGGTCCTACGAGCAGTACTTC CASSCLTGTGSYEQYF
TRBJ2-1 TRBV6-4 TRBD2 - TGTGCCAGCAGTCCCGAACTAGCGGGGGAAAAGCAGTTCTTC CASSPELAGEKQFF
TRBJ2-7 TRBV10-3 TRBD1 - TGTGCCATCAGGGGGACAGGGAGTTTTGAGAGCTCCTACGAGCAGTACTTC CAIRGTGSFESSYEQYF
TRBJ1-5 TRBV7-2 TRBD1 - TGTGCCAGCAGCACCGGGACAGGGTTCGTTAGCAATCAGCCCCAGCATTTT CASSTGTGFVSNQPQHF
TRBJ2-2 TRBV4-1 - - TGCGCCAGCAGCCAATTTGTGGGAGGCACCGGGGAGCTGTTTTTT CASSQFVGGTGELFF
TRBJ1-1 TRBV30 - - TGTGCCTGGAGTACACAGGGTGGTACTGAAGCTTTCTTT CAWSTQGGTEAFF
TRBJ1-4 TRBV3-1/TRBV3-2 - - TGTGCCAGCAGCGTTACTAGGGCGTCTAATGAAAAACTGTTTTTT CASSVTRASNEKLFF
TRBJ1-1 TRBV18 - - TGTGCCAGCTCACCCGAGAGGTCGGTCGCTGAAGCTTTCTTT CASSPERSVAEAFF
TRBJ1-4 TRBV10-3 - - TGTGCCATCTCTCCAGGAGGGGCTAATGAAAAACTGTTTTTT CAISPGGANEKLFF
TRBJ1-2 TRBV14 - - TGTGCCAGCAGCCAATTCTTCGACGAGGATCTGTATGGCTACACCTTC CASSQFFDEDLYGYTF
TRBJ1-1 TRBV15 - - TGTGCCACCAGCAGAGAGCGGGCAAACACTGAAGCTTTCTTT CATSRERANTEAFF
TRBJ2-7 TRBV5-4 - - TGTGCCAGCACCTCGAGGGAGGGGGGAGAGCAGTACTTC CASTSREGGEQYF
TRBJ2-1 TRBV27 - - TGTGCCAGCAGTTTATCGAGCGGATTCTACAATGAGCAGTTCTTC CASSLSSGFYNEQFF
TRBJ1-4 TRBV3-1/TRBV3-2 - - TGTGCCAGCAGCCAAGGACAGGCGAAACTGTTTTTT CASSQGQAKLFF
TRBJ2-7 TRBV4-2 - - TGTGCCAGCAGCCAAGATCTATCGGGGGGCCCCCTCTACGAGCAGTACTTC CASSQDLSGGPLYEQYF
TRBJ1-6 TRBV19 - once TGTGCCACCCTACAGGCGTTTAATTCACCCCTCCACTTT CATLQAFNSPLHF
TRBJ2-7 TRBV5-1 - - TGCGCCAGCAGCTTGGAAGCAGGGGTTACCTACGAGCAGTACTTC CASSLEAGVTYEQYF
TRBJ1-1 TRBV6-2/TRBV6-3 TRBD1 - TGTGCCAGCAGTTACTTACAGGGGGCTAGCAAGAACACTGAAGCTTTCTTT CASSYLQGASKNTEAFF